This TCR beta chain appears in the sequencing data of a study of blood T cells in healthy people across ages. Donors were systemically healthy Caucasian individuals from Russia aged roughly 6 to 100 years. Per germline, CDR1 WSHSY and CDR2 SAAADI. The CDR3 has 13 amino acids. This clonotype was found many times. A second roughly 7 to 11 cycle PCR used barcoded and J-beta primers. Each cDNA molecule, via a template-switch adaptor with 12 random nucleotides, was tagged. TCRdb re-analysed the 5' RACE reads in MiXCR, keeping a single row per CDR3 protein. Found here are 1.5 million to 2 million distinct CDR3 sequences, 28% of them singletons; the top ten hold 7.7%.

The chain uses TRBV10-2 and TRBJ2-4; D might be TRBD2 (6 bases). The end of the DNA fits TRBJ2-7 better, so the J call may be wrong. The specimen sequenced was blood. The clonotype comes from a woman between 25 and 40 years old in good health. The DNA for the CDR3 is TGCGCCAGCAGTGATTACGGGGGAGGCGAGCAGTACTTC. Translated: CASSDYGGGEQYF.